The text below deals with one T cell receptor beta chain. This sample is part of a study of T cells in Graves' hyperthyroidism and ophthalmopathy. TCR beta CDR3 regions were amplified from RNA transcripts. A set of HTBI primers served as the primers for a first-round RT-PCR of the TCR CDR3. In TCRdb, the multiplex PCR reads were re-called with MiXCR into one record per CDR3 protein. The data contain about 380,000 distinct CDR3 sequences, around 14% of them singletons. Germline V gene data show CDR1 as SGDLS and CDR2 as YYNGEE. The CDR3 totals 13 residues. Trimming stripped 0 bases from V and 8 bases from J, with 9 bases between.

This receptor was taken from a woman aged 55-69 years with Graves' hyperthyroidism. Sequenced sample: blood. V and J are TRBV9 and TRBJ2-4, with unresolved D. CDR3 sequence (DNA): TGTGCCAGCAGCGTAGACGGTGCGGACATTCAGTACTTC. Amino acids: CASSVDGADIQYF.